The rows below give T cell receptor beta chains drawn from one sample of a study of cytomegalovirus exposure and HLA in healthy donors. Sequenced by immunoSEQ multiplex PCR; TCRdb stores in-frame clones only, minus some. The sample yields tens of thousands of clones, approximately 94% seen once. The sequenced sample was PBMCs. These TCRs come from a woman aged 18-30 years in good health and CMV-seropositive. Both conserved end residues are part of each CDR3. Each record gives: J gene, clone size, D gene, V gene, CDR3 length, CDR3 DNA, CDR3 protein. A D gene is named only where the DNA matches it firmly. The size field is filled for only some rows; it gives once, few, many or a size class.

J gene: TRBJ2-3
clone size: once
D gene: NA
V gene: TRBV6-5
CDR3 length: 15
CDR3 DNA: TGTGCCAGCAGTTACTCGGGCAGCTCGGCAGATACGCAGTATTTT
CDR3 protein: CASSYSGSSADTQYF

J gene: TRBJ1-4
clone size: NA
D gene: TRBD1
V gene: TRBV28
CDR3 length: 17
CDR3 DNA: TGTGCCAGCAGTTTATTCTCCGGGGGACAGGTAAAGGAAAAACTGTTTTTT
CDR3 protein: CASSLFSGGQVKEKLFF

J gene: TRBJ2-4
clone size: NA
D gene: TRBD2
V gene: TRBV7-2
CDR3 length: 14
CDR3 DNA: TGTGCCAGCAGCTTAGCGACTAGCGGGAACATTCAGTACTTC
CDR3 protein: CASSLATSGNIQYF

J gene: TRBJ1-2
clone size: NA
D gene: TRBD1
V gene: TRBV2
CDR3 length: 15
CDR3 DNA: TGTGCCAGCAGGGGACAGGGAATGAAGGGCTATGGCTACACCTTC
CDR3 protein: CASRGQGMKGYGYTF

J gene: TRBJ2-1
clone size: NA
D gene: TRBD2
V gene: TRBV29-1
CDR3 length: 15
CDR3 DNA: TGCAGCGTTGGCCTACTAGCGGGAGGCCGTAATGAGCAGTTCTTC
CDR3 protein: CSVGLLAGGRNEQFF

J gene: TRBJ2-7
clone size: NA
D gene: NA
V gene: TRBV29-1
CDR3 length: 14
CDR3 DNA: TGCAGCGCCCGGGACGCAGGCAGGGGAAACGAGCAGTACTTC
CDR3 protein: CSARDAGRGNEQYF

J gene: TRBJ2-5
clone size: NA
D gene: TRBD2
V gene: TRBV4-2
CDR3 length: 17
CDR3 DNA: TGTGCCAGCAGCCAAGCCGGGACTAGCGGGAACCAAGAGACCCAGTACTTC
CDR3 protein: CASSQAGTSGNQETQYF

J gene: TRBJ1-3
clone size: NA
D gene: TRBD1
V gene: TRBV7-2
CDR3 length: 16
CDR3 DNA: TGTGCCAGCAGCGTGACCGGGACAGGGACGGGAAACACCATATATTTT
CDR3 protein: CASSVTGTGTGNTIYF

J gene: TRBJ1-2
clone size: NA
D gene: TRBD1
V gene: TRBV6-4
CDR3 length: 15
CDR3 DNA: TGTGCCAGCAGCGATACGCCACAGGGGCTGAGCGGCTACACCTTC
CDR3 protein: CASSDTPQGLSGYTF

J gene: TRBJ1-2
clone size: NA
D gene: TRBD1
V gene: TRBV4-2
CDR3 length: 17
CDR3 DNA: TGTGCCAGCGGGATGAGACAGGGGACAGGGGGCAGTGGGGGCTACACCTTC
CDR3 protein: CASGMRQGTGGSGGYTF

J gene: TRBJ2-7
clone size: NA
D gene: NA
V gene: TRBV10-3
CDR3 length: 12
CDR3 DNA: TGTGCCATCAGTGAGCCTAGTTACGAGCAGTACTTC
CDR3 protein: CAISEPSYEQYF

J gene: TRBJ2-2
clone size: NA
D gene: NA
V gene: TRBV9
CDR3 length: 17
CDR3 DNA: TGTGCCAGCAGCGTAGGCGGCTTGCTTTCGAACACCGGGGAGCTGTTTTTT
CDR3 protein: CASSVGGLLSNTGELFF

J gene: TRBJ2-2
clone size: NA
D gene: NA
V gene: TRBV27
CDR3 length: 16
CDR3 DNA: TGTGCCAGCAGTTTATCCGCCAGGATGGACACCGGGGAGCTGTTTTTT
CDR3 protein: CASSLSARMDTGELFF

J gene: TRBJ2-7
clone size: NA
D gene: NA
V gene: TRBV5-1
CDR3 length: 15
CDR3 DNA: TGCGCCAGCAGTTTAGGTGGGCCCGGTACATACGAGCAGTACTTC
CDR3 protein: CASSLGGPGTYEQYF

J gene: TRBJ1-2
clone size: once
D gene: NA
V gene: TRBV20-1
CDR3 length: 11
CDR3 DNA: TGCAGTGCAAGTGCCAGGTATGGCTACACCTTC
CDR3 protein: CSASARYGYTF

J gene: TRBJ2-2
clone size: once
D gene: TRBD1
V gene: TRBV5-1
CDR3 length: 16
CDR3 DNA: TGCGCCAGCAGCAGGAGGATAACAGGGGCCGGCGGGGAGCTGTTTTTT
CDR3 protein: CASSRRITGAGGELFF

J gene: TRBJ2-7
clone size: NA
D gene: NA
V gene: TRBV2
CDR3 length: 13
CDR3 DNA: TGTGCCAGCAGTGAACAGGATGTCTACGAGCAGTACTTC
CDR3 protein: CASSEQDVYEQYF

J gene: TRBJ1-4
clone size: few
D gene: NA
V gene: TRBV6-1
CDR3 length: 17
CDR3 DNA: TGTGCCAGCAGTGAGGGCCAGGTGGGGGGAGTTTTTAAAAAACTGTTTTTT
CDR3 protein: CASSEGQVGGVFKKLFF

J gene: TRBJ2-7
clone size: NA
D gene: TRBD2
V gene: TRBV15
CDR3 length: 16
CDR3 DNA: TGTGCCACCAGCAGAGGGACCGGGACTAGCGGCTACGAGCAGTACTTC
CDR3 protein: CATSRGTGTSGYEQYF

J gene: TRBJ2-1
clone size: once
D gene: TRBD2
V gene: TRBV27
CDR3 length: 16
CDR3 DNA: TGTGCCAGCAGTTTATCGCTAGCGGGTTCTAACAATGAGCAGTTCTTC
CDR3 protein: CASSLSLAGSNNEQFF

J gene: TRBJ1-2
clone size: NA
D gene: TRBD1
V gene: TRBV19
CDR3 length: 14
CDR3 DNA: TGTGCCAGTAGTATATCGACAGGGGGATATGGCTACACCTTC
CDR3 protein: CASSISTGGYGYTF

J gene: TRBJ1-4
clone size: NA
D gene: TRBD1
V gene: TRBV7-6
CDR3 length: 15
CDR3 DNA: TGTGCCAGCAGCTTAGGCCAGGGGGCGAATGAAAAACTGTTTTTT
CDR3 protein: CASSLGQGANEKLFF

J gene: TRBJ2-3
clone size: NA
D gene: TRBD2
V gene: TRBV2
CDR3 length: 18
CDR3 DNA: TGTGCCAGCAGGGGACTGGCCAGCGGGGGGGCGGTAACAGATACGCAGTATTTT
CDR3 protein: CASRGLASGGAVTDTQYF

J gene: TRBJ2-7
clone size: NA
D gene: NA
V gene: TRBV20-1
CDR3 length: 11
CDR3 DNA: TGCAGTGCTAGACCAACCTACGAGCAGTACTTC
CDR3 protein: CSARPTYEQYF

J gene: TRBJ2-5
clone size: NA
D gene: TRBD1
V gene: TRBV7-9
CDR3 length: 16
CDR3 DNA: TGTGCCAGCAGCTCTACCGGGACAGGGAGGAGAGAGACCCAGTACTTC
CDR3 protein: CASSSTGTGRRETQYF

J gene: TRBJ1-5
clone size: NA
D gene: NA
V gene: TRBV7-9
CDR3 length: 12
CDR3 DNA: TGTGCCAGCAGCTTATCTCGTCAGCCCCAGCATTTT
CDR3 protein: CASSLSRQPQHF

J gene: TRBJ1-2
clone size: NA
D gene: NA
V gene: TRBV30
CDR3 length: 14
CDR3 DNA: TGTGCCTGGAGAGACAGGCTAGCTAACTATGGCTACACCTTC
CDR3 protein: CAWRDRLANYGYTF

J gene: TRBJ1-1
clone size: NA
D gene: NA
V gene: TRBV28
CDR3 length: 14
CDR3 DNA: TGTGCCAGCAGTTTATGGCCCGGGTCCACTGAAGCTTTCTTT
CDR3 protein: CASSLWPGSTEAFF

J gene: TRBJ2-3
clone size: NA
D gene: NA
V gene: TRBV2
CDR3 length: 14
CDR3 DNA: TGTGCCAGCAGTGATCAGATATTCACAGATACGCAGTATTTT
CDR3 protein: CASSDQIFTDTQYF

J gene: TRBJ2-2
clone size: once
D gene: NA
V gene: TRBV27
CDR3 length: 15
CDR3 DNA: TGTGCCAGCAGTTTAATGGGCATACACACCGGGGAGCTGTTTTTT
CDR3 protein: CASSLMGIHTGELFF

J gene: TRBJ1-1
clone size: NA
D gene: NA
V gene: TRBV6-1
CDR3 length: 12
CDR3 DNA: TGTGCCAGCAGTGTCCACCGGGATGAAGCTTTCTTT
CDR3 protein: CASSVHRDEAFF

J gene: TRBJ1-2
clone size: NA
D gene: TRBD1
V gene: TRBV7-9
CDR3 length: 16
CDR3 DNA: TGTGCCAGCAGCTTGCCGACAGGGTCGGTTCTCTATGGCTACACCTTC
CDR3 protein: CASSLPTGSVLYGYTF

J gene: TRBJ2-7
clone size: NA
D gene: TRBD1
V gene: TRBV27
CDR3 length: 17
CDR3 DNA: TGTGCCAGCCGAGCAGTACCCCCCTCGACAGGGTCCTACGAGCAGTACTTC
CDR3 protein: CASRAVPPSTGSYEQYF

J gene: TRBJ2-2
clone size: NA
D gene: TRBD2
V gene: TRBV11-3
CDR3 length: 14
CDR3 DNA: TGTGCCAGCAGCTTTAGGGGGACTAGCGGGGAGCTGTTTTTT
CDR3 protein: CASSFRGTSGELFF

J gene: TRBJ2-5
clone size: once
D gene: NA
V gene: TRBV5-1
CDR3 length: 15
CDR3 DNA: TGCGCCAGCAGCTTGGCCTTACGGGGAGAAGAGACCCAGTACTTC
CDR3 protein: CASSLALRGEETQYF

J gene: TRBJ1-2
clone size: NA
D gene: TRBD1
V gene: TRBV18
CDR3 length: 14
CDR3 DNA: TGTGCCAGCTCACCCCGGGAGGGGGCGGATGGCTACACCTTC
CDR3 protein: CASSPREGADGYTF

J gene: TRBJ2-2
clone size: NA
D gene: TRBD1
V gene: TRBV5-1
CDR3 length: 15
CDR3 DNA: TGCGCCAGCAGCACGATGGGGACAGGGACCGGGGAGCTGTTTTTT
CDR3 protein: CASSTMGTGTGELFF

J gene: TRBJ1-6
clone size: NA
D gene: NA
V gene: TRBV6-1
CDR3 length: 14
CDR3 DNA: TGTGCCAGCAGTGAGGTCGGAGAGAATTCACCCCTCCACTTT
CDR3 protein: CASSEVGENSPLHF

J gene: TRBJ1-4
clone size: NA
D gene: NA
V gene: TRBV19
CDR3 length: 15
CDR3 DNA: TGTGCCAGTAGTATAGGACAGACAACTAATGAAAAACTGTTTTTT
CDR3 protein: CASSIGQTTNEKLFF

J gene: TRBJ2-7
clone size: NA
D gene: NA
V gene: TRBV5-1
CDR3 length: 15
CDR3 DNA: TGCGCCAGCAGCTCGGCAGGGGCGAACTCTTACGAGCAGTACTTC
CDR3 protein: CASSSAGANSYEQYF

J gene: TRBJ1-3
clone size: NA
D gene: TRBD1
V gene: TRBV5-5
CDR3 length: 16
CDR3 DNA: TGTGCCAGCAGCCGTACAGGGGTAAGCTCTGGAAACACCATATATTTT
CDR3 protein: CASSRTGVSSGNTIYF

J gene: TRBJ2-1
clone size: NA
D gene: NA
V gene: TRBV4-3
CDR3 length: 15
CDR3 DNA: TGCGCCAGCAGCCAAGATAAAACACACTACAATGAGCAGTTCTTC
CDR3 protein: CASSQDKTHYNEQFF

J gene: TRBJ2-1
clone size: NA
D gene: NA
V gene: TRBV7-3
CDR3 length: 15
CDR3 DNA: TGTGCCAGCAGCTTTGGCGGGGCGACCTACAATGAGCAGTTCTTC
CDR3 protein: CASSFGGATYNEQFF

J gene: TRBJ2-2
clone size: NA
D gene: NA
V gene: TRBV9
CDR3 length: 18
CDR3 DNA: TGTGCCAGCAGCCTGAACCTCCGGAGGAGTCATAACACCGGGGAGCTGTTTTTT
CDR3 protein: CASSLNLRRSHNTGELFF

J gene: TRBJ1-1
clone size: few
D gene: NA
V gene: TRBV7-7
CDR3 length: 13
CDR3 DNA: TGTGCCAGCAGCTCCACAGTGAACACTGAAGCTTTCTTT
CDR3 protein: CASSSTVNTEAFF

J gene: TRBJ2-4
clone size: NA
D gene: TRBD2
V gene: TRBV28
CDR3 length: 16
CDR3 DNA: TGTGCCAGCAGAGCGACTAGCTTAGGAGCCAAAAACATTCAGTACTTC
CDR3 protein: CASRATSLGAKNIQYF

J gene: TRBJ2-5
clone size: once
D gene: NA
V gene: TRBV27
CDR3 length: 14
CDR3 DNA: TGTGCCAGCAGTTTGAAAAGCTCGCAAGAGACCCAGTACTTC
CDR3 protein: CASSLKSSQETQYF

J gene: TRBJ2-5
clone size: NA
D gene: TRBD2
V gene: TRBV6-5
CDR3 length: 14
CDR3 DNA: TGTGCCAGCAGCCGGGGGGGCCGCCCAGAGACCCAGTACTTC
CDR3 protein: CASSRGGRPETQYF

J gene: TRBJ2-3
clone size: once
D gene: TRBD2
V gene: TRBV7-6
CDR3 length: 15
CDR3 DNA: TGTGCCAGCAGCTTACCTAGCGGATACACAGATACGCAGTATTTT
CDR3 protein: CASSLPSGYTDTQYF

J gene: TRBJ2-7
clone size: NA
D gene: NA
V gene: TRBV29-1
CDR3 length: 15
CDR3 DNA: TGCAGCGTTGAAGATAGGGGTAGCGGACCCTACGAGCAGTACTTC
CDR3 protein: CSVEDRGSGPYEQYF

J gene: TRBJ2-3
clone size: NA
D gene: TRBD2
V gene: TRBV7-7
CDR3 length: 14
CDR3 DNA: TGTGCCAGCAGCCAGGGGACTAGCGCAGATACGCAGTATTTT
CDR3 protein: CASSQGTSADTQYF

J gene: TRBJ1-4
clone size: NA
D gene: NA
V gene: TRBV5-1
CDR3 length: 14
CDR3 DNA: TGCGCCAGCAGCGAAACTCCAACTAATGAAAAACTGTTTTTT
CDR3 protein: CASSETPTNEKLFF

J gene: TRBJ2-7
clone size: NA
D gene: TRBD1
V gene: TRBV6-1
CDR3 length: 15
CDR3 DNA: TGTGCCAGCAGTGACGGGACAGCTTTTTCCTACGAGCAGTACTTC
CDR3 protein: CASSDGTAFSYEQYF